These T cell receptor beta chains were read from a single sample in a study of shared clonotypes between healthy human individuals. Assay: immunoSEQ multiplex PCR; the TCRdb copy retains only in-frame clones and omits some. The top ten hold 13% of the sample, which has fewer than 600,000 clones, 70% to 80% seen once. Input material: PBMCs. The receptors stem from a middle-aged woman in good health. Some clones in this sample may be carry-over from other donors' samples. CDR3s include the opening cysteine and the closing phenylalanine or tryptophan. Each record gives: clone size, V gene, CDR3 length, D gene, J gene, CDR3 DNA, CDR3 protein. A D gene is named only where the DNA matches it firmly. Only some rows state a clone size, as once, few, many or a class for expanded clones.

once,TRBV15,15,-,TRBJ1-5,TGTGCCACCAGCAGATCAGGGGCGAACAATCAGCCCCAGCATTTT,CATSRSGANNQPQHF
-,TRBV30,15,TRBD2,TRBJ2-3,TGTGCCTGGAGTACTAGCGGGGCTAGCACAGATACGCAGTATTTT,CAWSTSGASTDTQYF
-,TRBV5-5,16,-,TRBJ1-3,TGTGCCAGCAGCTTGTCTGGTACAAGCTCTGGAAACACCATATATTTT,CASSLSGTSSGNTIYF
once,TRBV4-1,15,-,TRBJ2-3,TGCGCCAGCAGCCCGATCGGACTAACTACAGATACGCAGTATTTT,CASSPIGLTTDTQYF
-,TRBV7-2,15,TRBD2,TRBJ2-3,TGTGCCAGCAGCCCGCGGGGGGAGGGTACAGATACGCAGTATTTT,CASSPRGEGTDTQYF
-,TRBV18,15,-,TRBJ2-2,TGTGCCAGCTCACCACGCACAACGAACACCGGGGAGCTGTTTTTT,CASSPRTTNTGELFF
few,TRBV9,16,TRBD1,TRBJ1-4,TGTGCCAGCAGCCCTCGGCGAGGGGGCACTAATGAAAAACTGTTTTTT,CASSPRRGGTNEKLFF
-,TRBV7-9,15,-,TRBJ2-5,TGTGCCAGCAGCTTGGGGGCCGGGGACCAAGAGACCCAGTACTTC,CASSLGAGDQETQYF
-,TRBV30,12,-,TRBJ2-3,TGTGCCTGGACGACCGGGACAGATACGCAGTATTTT,CAWTTGTDTQYF
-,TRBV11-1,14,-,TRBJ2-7,TGTGCCAGCAGCTTGGGCCCCCTCGGCGACGAGCAGTACTTC,CASSLGPLGDEQYF
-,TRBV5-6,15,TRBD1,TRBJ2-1,TGTGCCAGCAGCCCCGGACAGGGCCGATACAATGAGCAGTTCTTC,CASSPGQGRYNEQFF
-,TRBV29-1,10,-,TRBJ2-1,TGCAGCGCCAGCAGAGATGAGCAGTTCTTC,CSASRDEQFF
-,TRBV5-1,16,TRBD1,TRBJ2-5,TGCGCCAGCATGGTAGAGGGGGCCAACACCGAAGAGACCCAGTACTTC,CASMVEGANTEETQYF
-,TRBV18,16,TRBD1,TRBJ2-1,TGTGCCAGCTCACCCGGGACGGACAGGGGTTTTTGGGAGCAGTTCTTC,CASSPGTDRGFWEQFF
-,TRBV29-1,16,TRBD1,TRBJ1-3,TGCAGCGTGATAAGTAACAGGGGCTGGAGGGGAAACACCATATATTTT,CSVISNRGWRGNTIYF
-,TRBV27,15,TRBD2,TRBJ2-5,TGTGCCAGCAGTTTAGAGCTAGCGGGAGTGGAGACCCAGTACTTC,CASSLELAGVETQYF